These T cell receptor beta chains were read from a single sample in a study of cytomegalovirus exposure and HLA in healthy donors. Assay used: immunoSEQ multiplex PCR; TCRdb lists only in-frame clones, some missing. Of fewer than 350,000 clones in the sample, around 90% were seen once. The sequenced material came from PBMCs. The receptors shown here come from a woman aged 18 to 35 in good health and CMV-seronegative. Each CDR3 is given with its conserved first and last residue. Each record gives: J gene, V gene, CDR3 length, clone size, D gene, CDR3 DNA, CDR3 protein. A D gene is named only where the DNA matches it firmly. Expanded clones get a size class; other rows say once, few or many, or leave the size out.

TRBJ1-2 | TRBV6-1 | 11 | . | . | TGTGCCAGCAGAACTTACTATGGCTACACCTTC | CASRTYYGYTF
TRBJ1-2 | TRBV5-1 | 15 | . | . | TGCGCCAGCAGCTTGTCAGCACGGGGGGAATATGGCTACACCTTC | CASSLSARGEYGYTF
TRBJ1-2 | TRBV27 | 12 | . | . | TGTGCCAGTGGAGGGAAGGGCTATGGCTACACCTTC | CASGGKGYGYTF
TRBJ1-2 | TRBV6-6 | 13 | . | TRBD1 | TGTGCCAGCAGTTCCGGGACAGGGGTTGGCTACACCTTC | CASSSGTGVGYTF
TRBJ2-1 | TRBV7-7 | 16 | once | TRBD2 | TGTGCCAGCAGCCACGAACTAGCGGCCTCCTACAATGAGCAGTTCTTC | CASSHELAASYNEQFF
TRBJ1-5 | TRBV6-5 | 15 | once | . | TGTGCCAGCAGTTACGCCCCCGGTAGCAATCAGCCCCAGCATTTT | CASSYAPGSNQPQHF
TRBJ1-5 | TRBV27 | 15 | . | . | TGTGCCAGCAGTTTATCCCCGGAGATGAATCAGCCCCAGCATTTT | CASSLSPEMNQPQHF
TRBJ1-2 | TRBV11-2 | 13 | once | TRBD1 | TGTGCCAGCAGTCCCACAGGGGATTATGGCTACACCTTC | CASSPTGDYGYTF
TRBJ1-2 | TRBV18 | 14 | . | . | TGTGCCAGCTCACCACCGGGGAGAATCTATGGCTACACCTTC | CASSPPGRIYGYTF
TRBJ1-3 | TRBV6-6 | 12 | . | . | TGTGCCAGCAGTTACCAGGAAAACACCATATATTTT | CASSYQENTIYF
TRBJ1-1 | TRBV10-3 | 12 | . | TRBD1 | TGTGCCATCAGGGGACAGGGGAGCGAGGGGGTCTTT | CAIRGQGSEGVF
TRBJ1-2 | TRBV12-5 | 18 | . | TRBD1 | TGTGCTAGTGGTGCGCCACCGGGACAGATAGTGGGAGTAGGAGGCTACACCTTC | CASGAPPGQIVGVGGYTF
TRBJ1-2 | TRBV4-1 | 14 | . | . | TGCGCCAGCAGCCAAGGTGTCTCGAGAAATGGCTACACCTTC | CASSQGVSRNGYTF
TRBJ2-1 | TRBV29-1 | 16 | . | TRBD2 | TGCAGCGTAGAATCGGGGAGGGCGGGGGGGTCCCATGAGCAGTTCTTC | CSVESGRAGGSHEQFF
TRBJ2-3 | TRBV11-3 | 17 | few | TRBD2 | TGTGCCAGCAGCTTAGGAGAGGCTAGCGGGGGCACAGATACGCAGTATTTT | CASSLGEASGGTDTQYF
TRBJ1-1 | TRBV7-9 | 17 | . | TRBD1 | TGTGCCAGCAGCTTACCCAAAGACAGGGGAGGAGTTACTGAAGCTTTCTTT | CASSLPKDRGGVTEAFF
TRBJ2-3 | TRBV5-1 | 16 | . | TRBD2 | TGCGCCAGCAGCTTGGAACTAGCGGGGACCAGAGATACGCAGTATTTT | CASSLELAGTRDTQYF
TRBJ1-5 | TRBV7-7 | 18 | . | . | TGTGCCAGCTTTAATAGGGTCCCCGGGAGGGATAGCAATCAGCCCCAGCATTTT | CASFNRVPGRDSNQPQHF
TRBJ2-7 | TRBV15 | 15 | . | TRBD1 | TGTGCCACCAGCGGAGGGGGACAGGCTACGAACGAGCAGTACTTC | CATSGGGQATNEQYF
TRBJ1-1 | TRBV7-3 | 14 | . | . | TGTGCCAGCAGCTTACAGGGTGGGAACACTGAAGCTTTCTTT | CASSLQGGNTEAFF
TRBJ1-4 | TRBV19 | 14 | . | . | TGTGCCAGTAACCCAGGGGACACTAATGAAAAACTGTTTTTT | CASNPGDTNEKLFF
TRBJ2-1 | TRBV6-5 | 13 | . | TRBD2 | TGTGCCAGCAGTTACCTAGCGGACAATGAGCAGTTCTTC | CASSYLADNEQFF
TRBJ1-2 | TRBV19 | 13 | . | . | TGTGCCAGTGAATCGGCGGGTTGGTATGGCTACACCTTC | CASESAGWYGYTF
TRBJ1-1 | TRBV10-2 | 14 | . | TRBD1 | TGCGCCAGCAGGACGGGACAGGGTGGAACTGAAGCTTTCTTT | CASRTGQGGTEAFF
TRBJ2-3 | TRBV7-6 | 13 | . | . | TGTGCCAGCAGCTCATTCGACGAGGGAACGCAGTATTTT | CASSSFDEGTQYF
TRBJ1-1 | TRBV11-3 | 16 | . | TRBD1 | TGTGCCAGCAGCTTAGGGGGGACAGGGGGCAACACTGAAGCTTTCTTT | CASSLGGTGGNTEAFF
TRBJ1-4 | TRBV5-1 | 17 | . | . | TGCGCCAGCAGCTTGGCCCCCGACAGGCTAGATAATGAAAAACTGTTTTTT | CASSLAPDRLDNEKLFF
TRBJ1-1 | TRBV15 | 21 | . | TRBD1 | TGTGCCACCAGCAGAGAGTTAGTAGGGGACAGAACACACCCCATGAACACTGAAGCTTTCTTT | CATSRELVGDRTHPMNTEAFF
TRBJ2-5 | TRBV7-3 | 13 | . | . | TGTGCCAGCAGCTTAAATATCGTGGAGACCCAGTACTTC | CASSLNIVETQYF
TRBJ1-1 | TRBV9 | 13 | . | . | TGTGCCAGCAGCGAGGGGGGGAGGACTGAAGCTTTCTTT | CASSEGGRTEAFF
TRBJ1-5 | TRBV6-5 | 15 | . | TRBD1 | TGTGCCAGCAGCCGGGCAGGGGGCCATGGTCAGCCCCAGCATTTT | CASSRAGGHGQPQHF
TRBJ1-2 | TRBV6-1 | 14 | . | . | TGTGCCAGCAGTGAATTTAAGGGGAACTATGGCTACACCTTC | CASSEFKGNYGYTF
TRBJ1-6 | TRBV27 | 15 | . | . | TGTGCCAGCAGTTCCCACAGGGTCCCGGTGAAACCCCTCCACTTT | CASSSHRVPVKPLHF
TRBJ1-1 | TRBV5-3 | 21 | . | TRBD1 | TGTGCCAGAAGCTTCACTCCCTCAAAGGACAGGGGGGTTTTCATGAACACTGAAGCTTTCTTT | CARSFTPSKDRGVFMNTEAFF
TRBJ2-3 | TRBV5-1 | 12 | . | . | TGCGCCAGCAGCCTGACAGCAGATACGCAGTATTTT | CASSLTADTQYF
TRBJ1-3 | TRBV7-2 | 15 | . | TRBD1 | TGTGCCAGCAGCTTGGGACAGGGCTCTGGAAACACCATATATTTT | CASSLGQGSGNTIYF
TRBJ1-1 | TRBV29-1 | 13 | once | . | TGCAGCGTTACAGGCCGGGGGAGGACTGAAGCTTTCTTT | CSVTGRGRTEAFF
TRBJ1-6 | TRBV27 | 11 | once | . | TGTGCTTCGGGACTTAATTCCCCCCTCCACTTT | CASGLNSPLHF
TRBJ1-1 | TRBV14 | 14 | . | . | TGTGCCAGCAGCCAATACTTGAGTAGCACTGAAGCTTTCTTT | CASSQYLSSTEAFF
TRBJ2-7 | TRBV7-2 | 18 | . | TRBD1 | TGTGCCAGCAGCTCGACAGGGCCTACTCCCTACACCCGCTACGAGCAGTACTTC | CASSSTGPTPYTRYEQYF
TRBJ2-1 | TRBV14 | 13 | . | TRBD1 | TGTGCCAGCGCGGACAGGACCTACAATGAGCAGTTCTTC | CASADRTYNEQFF
TRBJ1-3 | TRBV13 | 13 | . | . | TGTGCCAGCAGCCCCCGGTCTGGAAACACCATATATTTT | CASSPRSGNTIYF
TRBJ1-2 | TRBV30 | 12 | . | . | TGTGCCTGGAAGGTGGGAGGGCTAGGCTACACCTTC | CAWKVGGLGYTF
TRBJ1-2 | TRBV15 | 13 | . | . | TGTGCCACCAGCAGAATCCCAGGGGATGGCTACACCTTC | CATSRIPGDGYTF
TRBJ2-4 | TRBV6-5 | 14 | . | TRBD2 | TGTGCCAGCACGCGAAGCGGGGGGTCAAACATTCAGTACTTC | CASTRSGGSNIQYF
TRBJ2-5 | TRBV15 | 16 | . | TRBD1 | TGTGCCACCAGCAATACGGGACAGAGCAACCAAGAGACCCAGTACTTC | CATSNTGQSNQETQYF
TRBJ1-3 | TRBV6-1 | 17 | . | . | TGTGCCAGCAGTGAAGCTCTGGTGGCCGCAACTGGAAACACCATATATTTT | CASSEALVAATGNTIYF
TRBJ1-2 | TRBV5-1 | 15 | . | TRBD1 | TGCGCCAGCAGCTCAGAAGGGACAGCAATCTATGGCTACACCTTC | CASSSEGTAIYGYTF
TRBJ1-6 | TRBV27 | 13 | . | TRBD1 | TGTGCCAGCAGGGGACAGGGGAATTCCCCCCTCCACTTT | CASRGQGNSPLHF
TRBJ1-1 | TRBV30 | 15 | . | TRBD1 | TGTGCCTGGGGACCCGGGACAGGGGTTTCCACTGAAGCTTTCTTT | CAWGPGTGVSTEAFF
TRBJ1-5 | TRBV5-1 | 16 | . | TRBD1 | TGCGCCAGCAGTCCGGGAGGAACAGGGGGGAATCAGCCCCAGCATTTT | CASSPGGTGGNQPQHF
TRBJ2-7 | TRBV7-2 | 18 | . | TRBD2 | TGTGCCAGCAGCTCCCGGACTAGCGGGGGGACGAACTCCTACGGGCAGTACTTC | CASSSRTSGGTNSYGQYF
TRBJ2-3 | TRBV7-2 | 12 | once | . | TGTGCCAGCAGCCCTCGGGGACTTACGCAGTATTTT | CASSPRGLTQYF